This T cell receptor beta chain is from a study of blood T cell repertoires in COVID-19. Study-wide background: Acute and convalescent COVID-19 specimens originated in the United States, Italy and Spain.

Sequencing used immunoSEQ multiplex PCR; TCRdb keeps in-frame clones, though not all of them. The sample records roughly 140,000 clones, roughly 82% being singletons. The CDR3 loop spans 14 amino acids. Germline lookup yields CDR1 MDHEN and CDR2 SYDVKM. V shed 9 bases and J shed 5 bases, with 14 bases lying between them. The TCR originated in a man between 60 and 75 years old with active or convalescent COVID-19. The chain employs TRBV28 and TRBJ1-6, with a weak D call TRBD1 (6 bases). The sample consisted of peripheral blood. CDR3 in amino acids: CASKRGGNNSPLHF. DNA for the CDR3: TGTGCCAGTAAACGAGGGGGAAATAATTCACCCCTCCACTTT.